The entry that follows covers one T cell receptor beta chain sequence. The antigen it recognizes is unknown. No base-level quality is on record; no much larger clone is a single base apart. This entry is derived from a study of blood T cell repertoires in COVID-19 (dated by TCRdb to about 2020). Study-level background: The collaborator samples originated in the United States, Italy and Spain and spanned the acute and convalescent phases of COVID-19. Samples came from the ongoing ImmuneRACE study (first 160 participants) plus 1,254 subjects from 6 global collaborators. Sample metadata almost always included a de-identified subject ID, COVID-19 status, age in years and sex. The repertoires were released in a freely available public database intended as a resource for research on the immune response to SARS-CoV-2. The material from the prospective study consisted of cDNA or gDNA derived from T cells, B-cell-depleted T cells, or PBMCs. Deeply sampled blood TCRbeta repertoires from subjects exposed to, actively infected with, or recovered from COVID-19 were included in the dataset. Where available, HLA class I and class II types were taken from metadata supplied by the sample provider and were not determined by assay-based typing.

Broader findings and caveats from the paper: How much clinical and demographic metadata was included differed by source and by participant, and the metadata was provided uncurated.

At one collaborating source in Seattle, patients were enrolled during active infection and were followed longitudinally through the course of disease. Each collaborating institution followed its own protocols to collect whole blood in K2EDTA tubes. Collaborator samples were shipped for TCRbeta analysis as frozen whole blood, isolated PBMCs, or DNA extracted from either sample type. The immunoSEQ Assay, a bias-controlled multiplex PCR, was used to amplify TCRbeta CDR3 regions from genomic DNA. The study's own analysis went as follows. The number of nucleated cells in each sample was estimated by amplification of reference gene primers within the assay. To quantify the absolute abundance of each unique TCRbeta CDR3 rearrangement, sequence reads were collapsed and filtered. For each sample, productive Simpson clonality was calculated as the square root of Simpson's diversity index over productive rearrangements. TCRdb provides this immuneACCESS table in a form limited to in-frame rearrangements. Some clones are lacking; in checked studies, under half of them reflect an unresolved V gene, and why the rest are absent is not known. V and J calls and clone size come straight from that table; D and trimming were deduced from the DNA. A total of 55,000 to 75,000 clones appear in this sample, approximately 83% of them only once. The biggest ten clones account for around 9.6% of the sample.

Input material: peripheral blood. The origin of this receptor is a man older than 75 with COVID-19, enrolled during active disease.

The sequenced DNA is TGTGCCAGCAGCCTAGCACCCTATAGCGGGACGCAGTATTTT. Its translation reads: CASSLAPYSGTQYF. The chain couples TRBV6-6 to TRBJ2-3, with TRBD2 identical over 7 junction bases. Trimming removed 6 bases from V and 9 bases from J; the gene matches leave 12 bases unexplained. Inclusive of the bounding cysteine and phenylalanine, the CDR3 is 14 residues long. The retained sequence is limited to the CDR3, 42 bases, with the frame set at the first base. CDR1 and CDR2 were assigned from the germline V gene (reference sequence) as MNHNY and SVGAGI.